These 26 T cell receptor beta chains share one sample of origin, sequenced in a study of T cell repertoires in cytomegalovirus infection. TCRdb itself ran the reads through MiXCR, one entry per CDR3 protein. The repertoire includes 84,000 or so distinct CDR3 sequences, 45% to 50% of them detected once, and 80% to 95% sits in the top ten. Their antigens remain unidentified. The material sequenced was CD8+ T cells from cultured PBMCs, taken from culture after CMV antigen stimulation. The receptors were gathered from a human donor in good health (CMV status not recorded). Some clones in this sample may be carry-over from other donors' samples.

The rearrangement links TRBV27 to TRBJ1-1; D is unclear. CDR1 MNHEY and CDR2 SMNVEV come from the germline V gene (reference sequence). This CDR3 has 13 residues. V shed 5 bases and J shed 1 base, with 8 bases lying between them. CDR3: CASSRGRNTEAFF. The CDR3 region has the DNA TGTGCCAGCAGTAGAGGACGGAACACTGAAGCTTTCTTT.

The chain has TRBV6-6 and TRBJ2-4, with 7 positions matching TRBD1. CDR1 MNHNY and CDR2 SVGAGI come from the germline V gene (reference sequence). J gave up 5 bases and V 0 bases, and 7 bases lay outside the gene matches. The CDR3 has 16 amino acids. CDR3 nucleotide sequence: TGTGCCAGCAGTTACTCTCTATTCGGGACAGAAAACATTCAGTACTTC. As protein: CASSYSLFGTENIQYF.

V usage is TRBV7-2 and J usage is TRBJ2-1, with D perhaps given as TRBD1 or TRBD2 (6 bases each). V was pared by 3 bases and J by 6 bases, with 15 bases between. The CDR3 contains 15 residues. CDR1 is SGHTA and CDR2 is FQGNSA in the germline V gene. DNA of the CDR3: TGTGCCAGCAGCTTTACTCCGGGGGCCGGCAATGAGCAGTTCTTC. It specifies CASSFTPGAGNEQFF.

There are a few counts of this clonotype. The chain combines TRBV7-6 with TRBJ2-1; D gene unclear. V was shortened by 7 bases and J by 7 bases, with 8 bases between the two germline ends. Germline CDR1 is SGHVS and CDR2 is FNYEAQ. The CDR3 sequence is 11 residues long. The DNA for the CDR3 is TGTGCCAGCACCATGGGGAATGAGCAGTTCTTC. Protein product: CASTMGNEQFF. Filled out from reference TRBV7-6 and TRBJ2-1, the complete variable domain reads GAGVSQSPRYKVTKRGQDVALRCDPISGHVSLYWYRQALGQGPEFLTYFNYEAQQDKSGLPNDRFSAERPEGSISTLTIQRTEQRDSAMYRCASTMGNEQFFGPGTRLTVL.

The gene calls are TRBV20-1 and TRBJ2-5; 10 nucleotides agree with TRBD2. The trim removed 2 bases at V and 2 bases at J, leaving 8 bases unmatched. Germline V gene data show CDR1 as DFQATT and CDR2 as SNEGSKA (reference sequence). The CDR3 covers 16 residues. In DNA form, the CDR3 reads TGCAGTGCTAGACCCGAGCGGGGGGGACGGCAAGAGACCCAGTACTTC. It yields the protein CSARPERGGRQETQYF.

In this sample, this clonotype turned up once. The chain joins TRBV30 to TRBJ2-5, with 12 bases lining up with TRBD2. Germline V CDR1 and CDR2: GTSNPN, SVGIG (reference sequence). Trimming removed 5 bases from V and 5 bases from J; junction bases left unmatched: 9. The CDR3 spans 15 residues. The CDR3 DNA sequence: TGTGCCTGGGTAGTACTAGCGGGAGGTTGGGAGACCCAGTACTTC. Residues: CAWVVLAGGWETQYF.

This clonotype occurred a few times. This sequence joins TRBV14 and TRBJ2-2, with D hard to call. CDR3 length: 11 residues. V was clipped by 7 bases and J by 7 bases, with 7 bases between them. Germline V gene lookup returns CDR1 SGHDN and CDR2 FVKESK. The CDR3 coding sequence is TGTGCCAGCACCAATAGCGGGGAGCTGTTTTTT. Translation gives CASTNSGELFF.

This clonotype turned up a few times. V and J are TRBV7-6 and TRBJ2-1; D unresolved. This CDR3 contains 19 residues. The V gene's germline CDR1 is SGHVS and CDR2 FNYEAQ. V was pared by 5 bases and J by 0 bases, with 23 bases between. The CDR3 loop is CASSPLFNGRMSSYNEQFF. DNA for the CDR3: TGTGCCAGCAGCCCATTGTTCAATGGGCGGATGAGCTCCTACAATGAGCAGTTCTTC.

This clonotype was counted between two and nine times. Here the CDR3 DNA reads TGTGCCAGCACCCTGGGCCGGCTTAATGAAAAACTGTTTTTT. Protein: CASTLGRLNEKLFF. The chain combines TRBV12-3 or TRBV12-4 with TRBJ1-4; no definite D call. The ends were cut back, 7 bases at V and 4 bases at J, with 13 bases in the middle. This CDR3 contains 14 residues.

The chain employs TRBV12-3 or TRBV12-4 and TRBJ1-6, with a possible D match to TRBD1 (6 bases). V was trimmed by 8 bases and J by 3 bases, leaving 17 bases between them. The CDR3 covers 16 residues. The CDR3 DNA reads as TGTGCCAGCGACGAAGGGGGGCCCCTCTATAATTCACCCCTCCACTTT. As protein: CASDEGGPLYNSPLHF.

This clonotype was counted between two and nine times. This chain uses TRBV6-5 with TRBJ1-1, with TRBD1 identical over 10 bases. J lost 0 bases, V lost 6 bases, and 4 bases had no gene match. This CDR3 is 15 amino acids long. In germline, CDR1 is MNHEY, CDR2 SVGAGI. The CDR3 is CASRRGTGVNTEAFF. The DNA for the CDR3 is TGTGCCAGCAGACGAGGGACAGGGGTGAACACTGAAGCTTTCTTT.

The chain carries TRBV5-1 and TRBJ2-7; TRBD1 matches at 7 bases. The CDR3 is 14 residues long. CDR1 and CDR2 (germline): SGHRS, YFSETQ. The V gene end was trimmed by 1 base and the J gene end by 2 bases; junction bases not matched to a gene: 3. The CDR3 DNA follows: TGCGCCAGCAGCTTGATAGGGGGCCCCTACGAGCAGTACTTC. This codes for CASSLIGGPYEQYF.

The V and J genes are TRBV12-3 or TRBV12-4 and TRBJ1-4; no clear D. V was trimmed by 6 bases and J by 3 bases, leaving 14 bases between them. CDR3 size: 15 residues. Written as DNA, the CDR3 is TGTGCCAGCAGGCTGGGAGAGGGCGCTAATGAAAAACTGTTTTTT. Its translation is CASRLGEGANEKLFF.

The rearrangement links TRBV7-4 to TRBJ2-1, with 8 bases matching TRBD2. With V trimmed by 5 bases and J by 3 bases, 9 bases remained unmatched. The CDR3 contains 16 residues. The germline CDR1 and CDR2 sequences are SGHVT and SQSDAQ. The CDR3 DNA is TGTGCCAGCAGCCGTCAGACTAGCGCGATCTACAATGAGCAGTTCTTC. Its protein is CASSRQTSAIYNEQFF.

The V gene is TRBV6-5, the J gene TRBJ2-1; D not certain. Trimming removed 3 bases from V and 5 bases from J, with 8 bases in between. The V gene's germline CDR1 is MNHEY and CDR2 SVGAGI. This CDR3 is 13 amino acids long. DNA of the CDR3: TGTGCCAGCAGTTATGGTCGGGACAATGAGCAGTTCTTC. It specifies CASSYGRDNEQFF.

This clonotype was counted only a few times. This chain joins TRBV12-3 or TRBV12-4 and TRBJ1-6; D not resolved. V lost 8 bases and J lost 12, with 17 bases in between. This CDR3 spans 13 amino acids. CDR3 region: CASGPGSLLPLHF. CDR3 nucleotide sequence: TGTGCCAGCGGGCCGGGTTCCCTTTTACCCCTCCACTTT.

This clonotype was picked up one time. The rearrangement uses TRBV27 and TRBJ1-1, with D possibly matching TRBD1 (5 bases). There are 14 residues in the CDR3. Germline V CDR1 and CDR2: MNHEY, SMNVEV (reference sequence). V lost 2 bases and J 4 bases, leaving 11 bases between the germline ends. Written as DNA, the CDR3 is TGTGCCAGCAGTTTACCCGGACACCTCACTGAAGCTTTCTTT. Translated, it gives CASSLPGHLTEAFF.

The CDR3 DNA reads TGTGCCAGCAGAAGAACGGAGACCTACTATGGCTACACCTTC. Translated, it gives CASRRTETYYGYTF. The chain carries TRBV27 and TRBJ1-2; D is uncertain. The germline V and J ends were trimmed by 6 bases and 3 bases, with 14 bases remaining between them. The CDR3 runs 14 residues. Germline V lookup: CDR1 MNHEY, CDR2 SMNVEV (reference sequence).

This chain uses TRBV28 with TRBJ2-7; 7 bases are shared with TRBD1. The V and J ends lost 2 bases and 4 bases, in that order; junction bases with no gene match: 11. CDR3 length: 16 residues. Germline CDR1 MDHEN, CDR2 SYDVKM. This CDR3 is CASSLTRGNKRYEQYF. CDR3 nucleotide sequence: TGTGCCAGCAGTTTAACCAGGGGGAATAAGAGATACGAGCAGTACTTC. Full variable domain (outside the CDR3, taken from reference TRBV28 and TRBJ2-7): DVKVTQSSRYLVKRTGEKVFLECVQDMDHENMFWYRQDPGLGLRLIYFSYDVKMKEKGDIPEGYSVSREKKERFSLILESASTNQTSMYLCASSLTRGNKRYEQYFGPGTRLTVT.

The chain's CDR3 is CATSSTGLGANVLTF. The CDR3 DNA is TGTGCCACCAGCAGCACAGGGTTAGGGGCCAACGTCCTGACTTTC. The genes are TRBV15 and TRBJ2-6; D perhaps matches TRBD1 (6 bases). The CDR3 has 15 residues. The V gene lost 3 bases and the J gene lost 4 bases, with 10 bases spanning the gap. From germline, CDR1 is LNHNV and CDR2 YYDKDF (reference sequence).

The CDR3 here is CASSWKTAGSWTEAFF. The CDR3, as DNA: TGTGCCAGCAGTTGGAAGACGGCGGGTTCGTGGACTGAAGCTTTCTTT. This chain connects TRBV27 to TRBJ1-1; the D is unclear. This CDR3 spans 16 amino acids. The V gene lost 4 bases and the J gene lost 5 bases, with 20 bases spanning the gap. Germline loops: CDR1 MNHEY, CDR2 SMNVEV (reference sequence).

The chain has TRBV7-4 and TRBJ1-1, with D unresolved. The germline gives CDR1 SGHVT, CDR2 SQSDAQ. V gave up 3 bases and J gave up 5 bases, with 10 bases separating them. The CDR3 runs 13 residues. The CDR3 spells CASSFVAKTEAFF. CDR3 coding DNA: TGTGCCAGCAGCTTTGTGGCGAAGACTGAAGCTTTCTTT.

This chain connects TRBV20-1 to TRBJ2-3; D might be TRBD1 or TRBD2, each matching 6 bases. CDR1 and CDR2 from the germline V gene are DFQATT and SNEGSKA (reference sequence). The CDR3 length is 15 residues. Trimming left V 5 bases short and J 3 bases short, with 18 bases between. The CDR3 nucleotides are TGCAGTGCTCAAGGGGGGACTTCGCTAACAGATACGCAGTATTTT. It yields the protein CSAQGGTSLTDTQYF.

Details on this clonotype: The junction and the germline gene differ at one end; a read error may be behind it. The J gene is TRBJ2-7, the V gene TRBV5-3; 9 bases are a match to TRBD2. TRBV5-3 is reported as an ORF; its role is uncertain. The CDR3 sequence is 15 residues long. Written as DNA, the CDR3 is TGTGCCAGCAGCTTATCAGCGGGGGGCGGCCACGAGCAGTACTTC. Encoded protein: CASSLSAGGGHEQYF.

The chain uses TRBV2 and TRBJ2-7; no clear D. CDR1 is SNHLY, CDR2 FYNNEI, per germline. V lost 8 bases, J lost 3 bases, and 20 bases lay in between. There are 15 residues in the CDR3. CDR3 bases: TGTGCCAGCCAACCGGCCTACAGTAAACACTACGAGCAGTACTTC. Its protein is CASQPAYSKHYEQYF.

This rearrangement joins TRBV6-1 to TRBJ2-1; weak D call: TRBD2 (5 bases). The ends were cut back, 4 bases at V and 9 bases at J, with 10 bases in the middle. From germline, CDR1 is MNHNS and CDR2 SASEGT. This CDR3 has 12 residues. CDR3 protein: CASSGPEGEQFF. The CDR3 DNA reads TGTGCCAGCAGTGGTCCCGAGGGTGAGCAGTTCTTC.